This T cell receptor (beta chain) appears in the sequencing data of a study of T cell responses to AZD1222 COVID-19 vaccine. Whole-study results and caveats: Nearly half of the spike-specific TCRs reportedly recognize variant regions that carry no mutations.

On this clone: The antigen remains unidentified.

Germline V gene lookup returns CDR1 MNHEY and CDR2 SMNVEV (reference sequence). V was pared by 5 bases and J by 4 bases, with 14 bases between. CDR3 length: 14 residues. The table came from immunoSEQ multiplex PCR; TCRdb's copy has only in-frame clones and leaves some out. The sample holds some 150,000 clones, around 95% seen once. The sample here was peripheral blood, taken on day 0 of AZD1222 vaccination. The V and J genes are TRBV27 and TRBJ1-2; D gene unclear. The TCR comes from an adult in good health. CDR3 in amino acids: CASSPRTGGYGYTF. CDR3 DNA sequence: TGTGCCAGCAGTCCGAGGACGGGCGGCTATGGCTACACCTTC.